This TCR beta chain is drawn from a study of spatial heterogeneity in lung cancer. Study-level information: A total of approximately 77 untreated early-stage non-small cell lung cancer patients served as donors.

The CDR3 has 15 amino acids. Losses at the gene ends were 0 bases for V and 7 bases for J; bases not matched to a gene: 7. Germline CDR1 LGHNA, CDR2 YNFKEQ. This clonotype appeared many times. Individually, TCR cDNA molecules were each labelled with a unique molecular identifier. TCRdb analysed the 5' RACE reads with MiXCR anew, one entry per CDR3 protein. The sample yields roughly 38,000 distinct CDR3 sequences, 10% to 13% seen once. Time point defined: blood at routine non-recurrence follow-up after resection. The source is a female donor with early-stage non-small cell lung cancer. The source was PBMCs, collected at follow-up. The chain links TRBV4-2 to TRBJ2-7, with 9 bases that match TRBD1. The CDR3 DNA follows: TGTGCCAGCAGCCAAGATACACAGGGGGCCGGGGAGCAGTACTTC. This codes for CASSQDTQGAGEQYF.